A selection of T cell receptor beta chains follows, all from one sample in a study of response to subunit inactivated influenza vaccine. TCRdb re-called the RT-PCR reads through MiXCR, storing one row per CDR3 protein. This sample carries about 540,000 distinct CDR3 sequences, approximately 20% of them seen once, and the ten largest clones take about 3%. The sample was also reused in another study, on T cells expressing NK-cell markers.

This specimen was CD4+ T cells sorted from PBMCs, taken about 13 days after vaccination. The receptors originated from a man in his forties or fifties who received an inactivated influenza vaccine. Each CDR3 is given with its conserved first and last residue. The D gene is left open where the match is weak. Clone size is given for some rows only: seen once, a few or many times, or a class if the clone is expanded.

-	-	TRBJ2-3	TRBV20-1	TGCACCCTGCGGCTAGCGAAAAACACAGATACGCAGTATTTT	CTLRLAKNTDTQYF
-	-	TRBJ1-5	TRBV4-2	TGTGCCAGCAGCCAAGGGCGGGATGGGCAGCCCCAGCATTTT	CASSQGRDGQPQHF
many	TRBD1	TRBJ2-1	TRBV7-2	TGTGCCAGCAGCTTAAATACAGGGGGAAGCTACAATGAGCAGTTCTTC	CASSLNTGGSYNEQFF
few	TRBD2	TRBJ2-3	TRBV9	TGTGCCAGCAGCTCGGGACTAGTTGTGGGTACGCAGTATTTT	CASSSGLVVGTQYF
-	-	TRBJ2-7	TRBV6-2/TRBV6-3	TGTGCCAGCAGTAAGCAGGGAAACGTCTACGAGCAGTACTTC	CASSKQGNVYEQYF
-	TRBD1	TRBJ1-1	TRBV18	TGTGCCAGCTCAGTAACAGGGGGGTTTTCTGAAGCTTTCTTT	CASSVTGGFSEAFF
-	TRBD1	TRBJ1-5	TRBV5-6	TGTGCCAGCAGCCAGCTGGGGGACAGGGGGCACCAGCCCCAGCATTTT	CASSQLGDRGHQPQHF
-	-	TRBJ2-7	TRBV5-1	TGCGCCAGCAGGGACCCGGGAACCTACGAGCAGTACTTC	CASRDPGTYEQYF
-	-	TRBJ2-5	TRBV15	TGTGCCACCAGCGGTCTGGGACTCCAAGAGACCCAGTACTTC	CATSGLGLQETQYF
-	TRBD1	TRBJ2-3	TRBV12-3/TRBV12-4	TGTGCCAGCAGCCCCTGGACAGGAGACTCGTTTTCCACAGATACGCAGTATTTT	CASSPWTGDSFSTDTQYF
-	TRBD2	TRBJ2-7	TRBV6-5	TGTGCCAGCAGTTACGGGACTAGCGGGATTTACGAGCAGTACTTC	CASSYGTSGIYEQYF
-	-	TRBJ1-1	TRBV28	TGTGCCAGCGGTTGGGGCCTATCCAACACTGAAGCTTTCTTT	CASGWGLSNTEAFF
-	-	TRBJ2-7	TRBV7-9	TGTGCCAGCAGCTTAAGAGGGGGGCAGTACGAGCAGTACTTC	CASSLRGGQYEQYF
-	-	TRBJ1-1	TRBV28	TGTGCCAGCGGTAAGAAAAGGAACACTGAAGCTTTCTTT	CASGKKRNTEAFF
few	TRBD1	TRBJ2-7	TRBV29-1	TGCAGCGTCCGGGACAGGAGGACCTACGAGCAGTACTTC	CSVRDRRTYEQYF
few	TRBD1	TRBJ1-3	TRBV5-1	TGCGCCAGCAGCGACGGGACAGGGGGAGCTGGAAACACCATATATTTT	CASSDGTGGAGNTIYF
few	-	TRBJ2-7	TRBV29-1	TGCAGCGCCGAGACAGACTACACCTACGAGCAGTACTTC	CSAETDYTYEQYF
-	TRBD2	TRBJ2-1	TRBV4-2	TGTGCCAGCAGCCAAGAACCTCGGGGGGGGTCAACCTACAATGAGCAGTTCTTC	CASSQEPRGGSTYNEQFF
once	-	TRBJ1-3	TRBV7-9	TGTGCCAGCAGCTTGGACAGCTCTTTTGGGGTCACCATATATTTT	CASSLDSSFGVTIYF
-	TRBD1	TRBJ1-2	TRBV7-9	TGTGCCAGCACGCCCTCGGACAGGGGAGGCTACACCTTC	CASTPSDRGGYTF
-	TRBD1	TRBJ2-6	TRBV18	TGTGCCAGCTCACGAGGACAGGCTAGCTCTGGGGCCAACGTCCTGACTTTC	CASSRGQASSGANVLTF
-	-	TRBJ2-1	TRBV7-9	TGTGCCAGCAGCTTACGCGGAGCCTTCTACAATGAGCAGTTCTTC	CASSLRGAFYNEQFF
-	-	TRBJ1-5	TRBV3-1	TGTGCCAGCAGCCAAGATTTGGGAGACCAGCCCCAGCATTTT	CASSQDLGDQPQHF
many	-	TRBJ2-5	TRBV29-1	TGCAGCGTTGAAGGGTGGGTCGAGACCCAGTACTTC	CSVEGWVETQYF
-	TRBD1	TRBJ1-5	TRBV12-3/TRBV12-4	TGTGCCAGCAGTCGAAGCCGGACAGGGGGGGACCAGCCCCAGCATTTT	CASSRSRTGGDQPQHF
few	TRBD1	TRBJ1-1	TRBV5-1	TGCGCCAGCAGCGCCCTTGATCCAGGGACAGGAACTGAAGCTTTCTTT	CASSALDPGTGTEAFF
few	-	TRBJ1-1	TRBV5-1	TGCGCCAGCAGCTTGGACGCGAGGACTGAAGCTTTCTTT	CASSLDARTEAFF
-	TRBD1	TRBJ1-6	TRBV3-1	TGTGCCAGCAGCCATACAGGGGGCGGTTCACCCCTCCACTTT	CASSHTGGGSPLHF
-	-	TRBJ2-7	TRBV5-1	TGCGCCAGCAGCTTGGTAGGCAGCCACTACGAGCAGTACTTC	CASSLVGSHYEQYF
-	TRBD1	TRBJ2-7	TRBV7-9	TGTGCCAGCAGCCTCACAGGGGCAGATTACGAGCAGTACTTC	CASSLTGADYEQYF
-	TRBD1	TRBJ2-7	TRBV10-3	TGTGCCATCAGTGAACCCAGGGGGCCGGACTCCTACGAGCAGTACTTC	CAISEPRGPDSYEQYF
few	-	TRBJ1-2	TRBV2	TGTGCCAGCAATTGGGATTACAACTATGGCTACACCTTC	CASNWDYNYGYTF
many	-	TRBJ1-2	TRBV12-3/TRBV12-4	TGTGCCAGCAGTTTTCCCCGGGGGTATGGCTACACCTTC	CASSFPRGYGYTF
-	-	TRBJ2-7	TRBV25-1	TGTGCCAGCACCGACGGACGGTACTCCTACGAGCAGTACTTC	CASTDGRYSYEQYF
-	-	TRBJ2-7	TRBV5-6	TGTGCCAGCAGCTTGGCCGGGTTCCCCCGGCCTAAGGAGCAGTACTTC	CASSLAGFPRPKEQYF
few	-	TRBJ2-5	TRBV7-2	TGTGCCAGCAGCTGGGGCGGACACAACCAAGAGACCCAGTACTTC	CASSWGGHNQETQYF
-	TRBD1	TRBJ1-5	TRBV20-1	TGCAGTGCCGCACAGGGGATGAGCAATCAGCCCCAGCATTTT	CSAAQGMSNQPQHF
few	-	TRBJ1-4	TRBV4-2	TGTGCCAGCAGCCAAGATCGTGGGGCCTCTGAAAAACTGTTTTTT	CASSQDRGASEKLFF
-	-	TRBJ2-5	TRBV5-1	TGCGCCAGCAGCGTAATAAGGACTTCCATGGGAGCCCAGTACTTC	CASSVIRTSMGAQYF
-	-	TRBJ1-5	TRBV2	TGTGCCAGCAGTGAATCGAGAGGTTCTGGGCAAATTAGCAATCAGCCCCAGCATTTT	CASSESRGSGQISNQPQHF